A single sample gave rise to the 10 T cell receptor beta chains below, sequenced in a study of CD8 T cells in ankylosing spondylitis. TCRdb recomputed calls from the 5' RACE reads with MiXCR, one row per CDR3 protein. The sample has around 140,000 distinct CDR3 sequences; about 10% are singletons. The sample consisted of blood, either unsorted or a sorted T cell fraction (not recorded which). These receptors were collected from a female donor with ankylosing spondylitis or in good health (not recorded which).

About this clonotype itself: Germline is not matched at one junction end, which may reflect a read error. The chain recombines TRBV4-1 with TRBJ2-1; no firm D call. The germline gives CDR1 MGHRA, CDR2 YSYEKL. The length of the CDR3 is 16 residues. The CDR3 here is CAGSQPARTAYNEQFF. The CDR3 region has the DNA TGCGCCGGCAGCCAACCGGCGAGGACGGCCTACAATGAGCAGTTCTTC.

As for this clonotype: A much larger clone is a single base away; this may be a read error. This chain joins TRBV6-1 and TRBJ1-2; D remains unclear. From germline, CDR1 is MNHNS and CDR2 SASEGT. The CDR3 is made up of 13 amino acids. CDR3 nucleotides: TGTGCCAGCAGTGAAGCAGGGAACTATGGCGACACCTTC. Translated, it gives CASSEAGNYGDTF.

This clonotype was observed a handful of times. A read error is possible here, since a much larger clone lies one base away. The chain has TRBV20-1 and TRBJ2-2; 9 bases agree with TRBD2. The CDR3 spans 15 residues. CDR1 and CDR2 (germline): DFQATT, SNEGSKA (reference sequence). Losses at the gene ends were 5 bases for V and 6 bases for J; bases not matched to a gene: 10. The CDR3 nucleotides are TGCAGTGCTTCCCGCGGGGGGGGAAGCGCCGGGGAGCTGTTTTTT. Its translation is CSASRGGGSAGELFF.

This clonotype was detected ten times or more. The J gene is TRBJ2-3, the V gene TRBV5-1, with TRBD2 matching over 9 bases. The germline CDR1 and CDR2 sequences are SGHRS and YFSETQ. This CDR3 is 16 amino acids long. V shed 4 bases and J 3 bases; nucleotides not matched to a gene: 9. CDR3: CASSAGTSLQTDTQYF. Here the CDR3 DNA reads TGCGCCAGCAGCGCGGGGACTAGCCTTCAAACAGATACGCAGTATTTT.

The chain recombines TRBV18 with TRBJ1-1; TRBD1 matches 7 bases. The trim removed 1 base at V and 1 base at J, leaving 3 bases unmatched. The CDR3 contains 15 residues. CDR1 KGHSH and CDR2 LQKENI come from the germline V gene. The DNA of the CDR3 is TGTGCCAGCTCACCACAACACAGGGGGAACACTGAAGCTTTCTTT. Amino acids: CASSPQHRGNTEAFF.

There are many counts of this clonotype. The chain is built from TRBV5-1 and TRBJ2-1, with D perhaps matching TRBD1 (5 bases). The CDR3 extends over 14 amino acids. V was trimmed by 0 bases and J by 5 bases, leaving 9 bases between them. The germline V gene has CDR1 SGHRS and CDR2 YFSETQ. CDR3 sequence: CASSLEGPHNEQFF. CDR3 sequence (DNA): TGCGCCAGCAGCTTGGAGGGGCCTCACAATGAGCAGTTCTTC. The complete variable domain, with remaining parts taken from reference TRBV5-1 and TRBJ2-1, reads KAGVTQTPRYLIKTRGQQVTLSCSPISGHRSVSWYQQTPGQGLQFLFEYFSETQRNKGNFPGRFSGRQFSNSRSEMNVSTLELGDSALYLCASSLEGPHNEQFFGPGTRLTVL.

This clonotype was seen at least ten times. V and J are TRBV5-1 and TRBJ1-1; no clear D. Trimming removed 4 bases at V and 3 bases at J, with 4 bases between. The CDR3 is made up of 11 amino acids. Germline CDR1 reads SGHRS; CDR2 reads YFSETQ. The CDR3 region is CASSQDTEAFF. The CDR3, as DNA: TGCGCCAGCAGCCAGGACACTGAAGCTTTCTTT.

In its sample, this clonotype was seen many times. J is TRBJ1-5 and V is TRBV4-1; D is undetermined. The germline gives CDR1 MGHRA, CDR2 YSYEKL. The CDR3 has 14 residues. V was trimmed by 1 base and J by 2 bases, leaving 6 bases between them. CDR3 DNA sequence: TGCGCCAGCAGCCAAGCCCCTGGCAATCAGCCCCAGCATTTT. Translation gives CASSQAPGNQPQHF.

The chain joins TRBV21-1 to TRBJ2-3; the table's D call TRBD2 went unverified against the DNA. TRBV21-1 is a listed pseudogene. This CDR3 comprises 19 residues. CDR3 region: CASSITLRPDPVCTDTQYF. The CDR3 DNA reads as TGTGCCAGCAGCATTACCCTCCGGCCGGACCCGGTATGCACAGATACGCAGTATTTT.

In its sample, this clonotype was seen many times. The gene calls are TRBV15 and TRBJ2-1, with D possibly being TRBD1 (6 bases). CDR3 size: 17 residues. Looked up from germline, CDR1 is LNHNV and CDR2 is YYDKDF (reference sequence). Trimming cost V 1 base and J 1 base, with 14 bases left between them. The CDR3 DNA follows: TGTGCCACCAGCAGAGTGTCTGGGGGCTTTTCCTACAATGAGCAGTTCTTC. Encoded protein: CATSRVSGGFSYNEQFF.